This T cell receptor beta chain was identified during a study of T cell responses to AZD1222 COVID-19 vaccine. Points from the study as a whole: There were repertoire samples only from the period after the peak T cell response. Clonal diversity may have been underestimated, and the donors were mostly white British, with more females than males.

About this clone: The target antigen is unknown.

Using immunoSEQ multiplex PCR, the repertoire was profiled, and TCRdb retains in-frame clones only, with some absent. Seen here are under 150,000 clones, 70% to 85% observed once, and the top ten hold over 25%. This clonotype originated in an adult who received the AZD1222 COVID-19 vaccine. The source material was peripheral blood, sampled 28 days after the second AZD1222 dose.

CDR3 loop: CASWSVGSIDYNSPLHF. The CDR3 bases are TGTGCCAGTTGGTCAGTAGGGTCCATTGATTATAATTCACCCCTCCACTTT. This sequence joins TRBV28 and TRBJ1-6; D ambiguous. V lost 9 bases to trimming and J lost 4 bases, with 22 bases between them. The CDR3 runs 17 residues. CDR1 is MDHEN and CDR2 is SYDVKM in the germline V gene.